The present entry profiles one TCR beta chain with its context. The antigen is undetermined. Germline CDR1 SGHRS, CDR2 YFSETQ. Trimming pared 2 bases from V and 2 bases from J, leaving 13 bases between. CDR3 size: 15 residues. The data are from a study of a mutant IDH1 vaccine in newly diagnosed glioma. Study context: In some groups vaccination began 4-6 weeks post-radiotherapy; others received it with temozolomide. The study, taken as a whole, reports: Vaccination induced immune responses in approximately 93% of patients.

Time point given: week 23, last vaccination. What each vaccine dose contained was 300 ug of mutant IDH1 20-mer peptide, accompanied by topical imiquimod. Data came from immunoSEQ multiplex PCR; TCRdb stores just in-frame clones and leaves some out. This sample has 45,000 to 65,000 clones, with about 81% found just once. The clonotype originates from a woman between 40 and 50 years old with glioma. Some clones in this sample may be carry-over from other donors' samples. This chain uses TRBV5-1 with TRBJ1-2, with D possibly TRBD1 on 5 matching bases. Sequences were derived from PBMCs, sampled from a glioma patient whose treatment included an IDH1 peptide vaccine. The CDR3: CASSLYGDGNYGYTF. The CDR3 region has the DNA TGCGCCAGCAGCTTATATGGGGACGGCAACTATGGCTACACCTTC.